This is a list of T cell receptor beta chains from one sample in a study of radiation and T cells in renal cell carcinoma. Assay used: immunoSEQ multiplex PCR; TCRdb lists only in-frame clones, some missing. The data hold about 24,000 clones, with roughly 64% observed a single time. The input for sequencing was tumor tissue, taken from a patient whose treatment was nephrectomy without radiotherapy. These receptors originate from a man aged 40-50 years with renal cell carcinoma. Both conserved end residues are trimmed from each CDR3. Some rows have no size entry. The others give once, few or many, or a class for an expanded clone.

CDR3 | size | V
ASSAGQGAYYGYT | . | TRBV5-1
ASNGRDNQPQH | . | TRBV19
ASSQSRASSSGNTIY | . | TRBV4-3
ASSLGREIAGELF | . | TRBV18
ASSEGQRLNSPLH | . | TRBV25-1
ASSLRSGANQPQH | . | TRBV7-6
ATRWGTGELF | . | TRBV28
ASSLGGQGYSQPQH | few | TRBV5-6
ASSVGVRGEDIQY | . | TRBV9
SVGEGPGGYT | few | TRBV29-1
ASSLPQGITGEKLF | few | TRBV28
ASSPIPTDTQY | . | TRBV18
ASSRGTTQETQY | once | TRBV5-1
ASSPKASTGTIYEQY | few | TRBV5-1
ASTQGGQPQH | once | TRBV6-6
ASSWGGATGGYT | . | TRBV2
ASSWDRGVETQY | . | TRBV27
ASSARVEGITEAF | few | TRBV6-1
ASSSRTDEQF | . | TRBV11-3
SVEGAVGLSAF | few | TRBV29-1
ASSKFDRGKLWGYT | . | TRBV5-1
ASRSEINYGYT | . | TRBV19
ASSPWTSGGAPHNEQF | . | TRBV28
ASSLGNADTQY | . | TRBV27
ASSLEGHHNSPLH | once | TRBV5-5
ASLQGANTGELF | . | TRBV6-5
ASSVTPDHGYT | . | TRBV6-1
ASSLDSSYNSPLH | few | TRBV7-9
SIEGEGSEKLF | . | TRBV29-1
ASSLVIGTPNQPQH | . | TRBV7-8
ASSKTSGRNSYEQY | . | TRBV2
ASSVEREIQGAEDTEAF | . | TRBV9
ASSLDRGSGNTIY | . | TRBV11-2
ASSPGGGEKLF | . | TRBV7-2
ASSLEQTSYGYT | . | TRBV5-5
ASSYVQDTQY | . | TRBV6-5
ASSFEGAGYQPQH | . | TRBV7-9
ASSLGQGVAFPQH | few | TRBV18
ASTTTRMREETQY | . | TRBV5-1
ASSLPGTGYEQY | once | TRBV5-8
ASSLGQGARTEAF | few | TRBV5-1
ASSLSSGGAGKTQY | . | TRBV5-1
ASSSRGNTEAF | . | TRBV6-5
ASSLRGVEDTEAF | . | TRBV4-3
ASSPSRGREQF | once | TRBV4-3
ASSFGGRVYEQY | . | TRBV7-9
ASSSGLSAYNEQF | . | TRBV5-6
ATSVGLAGGTDTQY | once | TRBV15
ASSRREARINDEQF | . | TRBV9
ASSIGRGGRQPQH | . | TRBV28
ASSLARRLAGDDNEQF | once | TRBV7-9
ASSFGPNTEAF | many | TRBV7-9
ASSLSAATYEQY | . | TRBV7-9
ASSYPTGSPLH | few | TRBV6-5
ASSLAGEAYGYT | few | TRBV11-1
ASSGTNYNEQF | few | TRBV11-2